This is a list of T cell receptor beta chains from one sample in a study of cytotoxic CD8 clonotypes in ibrutinib-treated CLL. TCRdb keeps only in-frame clones here, not all; method: immunoSEQ multiplex PCR. The data hold about 50,000 clones, with around half observed a single time. The material sequenced was PBMCs, taken after 12 months of ibrutinib treatment. The receptors here all came from a human donor with chronic lymphocytic leukemia. CDR3s include the opening cysteine and the closing phenylalanine or tryptophan. The D gene is left open where the match is weak. Where a row states a size, it is once, few, many or the class of an expanded clone; other rows omit it.

clone size	V gene	J gene	D gene	CDR3 DNA	CDR3 protein
many	TRBV2	TRBJ2-4	TRBD2	TGTGCCAGCAGTGCTGGGACTAGCGACATTCAGTACTTC	CASSAGTSDIQYF
few	TRBV11-2	TRBJ2-4	.	TGTGCCAGCAGCTTAGGCGCTAGCAGGATCGCAAACATTCAGTACTTC	CASSLGASRIANIQYF
.	TRBV7-8	TRBJ1-4	.	TGTGCCAGCAGCTTAGGACAGGCTAATGAAAAACTGTTTTTT	CASSLGQANEKLFF
.	TRBV23-1	TRBJ2-1	.	TGCGCCAGCAGTCCGCACAGACGGGTGGCCCTGGTGTGCGTGGAGCAGTTCTTC	CASSPHRRVALVCVEQFF
few	TRBV7-3	TRBJ2-5	TRBD2	TGTGCCAGCAGCCCGGGGACTAGCGGGAGTGGGGAGACCCAGTACTTC	CASSPGTSGSGETQYF
.	TRBV18	TRBJ2-7	TRBD2	TGTGCCAGCTCCCCAAGGCCTAGCGGGACGACCTACGAGCAGTACTTC	CASSPRPSGTTYEQYF
.	TRBV6-1	TRBJ1-1	.	TGTGCCAGCAGTGACGGGGAGAACACTGAAGCTTTCTTT	CASSDGENTEAFF
.	TRBV11-2	TRBJ1-4	.	TGTGCCAGCAGCCTAGGGTCCGAAAAACTGTTTTTT	CASSLGSEKLFF
many	TRBV27	TRBJ2-7	.	TGTGCCAGCAGTAGCCTCTACGAGCAGTACTTC	CASSSLYEQYF
.	TRBV16	TRBJ1-2	.	TGTGCCAGCAGCCAACTCGGGGGGAACTATGGCTACACCTTC	CASSQLGGNYGYTF
.	TRBV2	TRBJ1-5	.	TGTGCCAGCAGTGAAATGAGCAATCAGCCCCAGCATTTT	CASSEMSNQPQHF
.	TRBV27	TRBJ2-3	TRBD2	TGTGCCAGCAGTTTATCCCGGGAGGGTGGAGATACGCAGTATTTT	CASSLSREGGDTQYF
few	TRBV30	TRBJ1-5	.	TGTGCCTGGAGTAAACAGGGAAATCAGCCCCAGCATTTT	CAWSKQGNQPQHF
few	TRBV30	TRBJ1-5	.	TGTGCCTGGAGTGCGGACGGATATAGCAATCAGCCCCAGCATTTT	CAWSADGYSNQPQHF
.	TRBV10-3	TRBJ2-7	TRBD2	TGTGCCATCAGCCTTGCCTCAGCGGGGGGGAGCGTCTCCTACGAGCAGTACTTC	CAISLASAGGSVSYEQYF
.	TRBV11-2	TRBJ1-1	TRBD1	TGTGCCAGCAGCTTAGTGGACAGGGGGATCACTGAAGCTTTCTTT	CASSLVDRGITEAFF
.	TRBV5-1	TRBJ2-1	TRBD2	TGCGCCAGCAGCTTGACGCGGACTAGCGGCTACAATGAGCAGTTCTTC	CASSLTRTSGYNEQFF
.	TRBV10-2	TRBJ2-7	.	TGCGCCAGCAGTGAGAACGGGTATTTTTCCCATTACGAGCAGTACTTC	CASSENGYFSHYEQYF
.	TRBV5-1	TRBJ1-2	TRBD1	TGCGCCAGCAGCTTTACAGGGGGCGGCTATGGCTACACCTTC	CASSFTGGGYGYTF
.	TRBV7-2	TRBJ2-3	.	TGTGCCAGCAGTGAGGAGACAGATACGCAGTATTTT	CASSEETDTQYF
.	TRBV28	TRBJ2-1	TRBD1	TGTGCCAGCAGACAGGGGACCTACAATGAGCAGTTCTTC	CASRQGTYNEQFF
medium-sized	TRBV15	TRBJ1-5	TRBD1	TGTGCCACCAGCACTACAGGGGTTACTCAGCCCCAGCATTTT	CATSTTGVTQPQHF
.	TRBV4-1	TRBJ2-1	.	TGCGCCAGCAGCTTGGGGACAAGCTCCTACAATGAGCAGCTCTTC	CASSLGTSSYNEQLF
few	TRBV5-4	TRBJ1-2	.	TGTGCCAGCAGCTTGGAGGGGGTTAACAACTATGGCTACACCTTC	CASSLEGVNNYGYTF
.	TRBV5-3	TRBJ2-1	TRBD1	TGTGCCAGAAGCTCCCCCGGGACAGGGTTCAATGAGCAGTTCTTC	CARSSPGTGFNEQFF
.	TRBV30	TRBJ2-3	TRBD2	TGTGCCTGGGCGGGAGTAGGGGCAGATACGCAGTATTTT	CAWAGVGADTQYF
.	TRBV6-6	TRBJ2-2	TRBD1	TGTGCCAGCAGTCGACAGGGGGCGCGGAACACCGGGGAGCTGTTTTTT	CASSRQGARNTGELFF
once	TRBV7-9	TRBJ2-2	.	TGTGCCAGCGCGAATCCCCCGGGACATCCGAACACCGGGGAGCTGTTTTTT	CASANPPGHPNTGELFF
.	TRBV5-4	TRBJ1-2	TRBD1	TGTGCCAGCAGGCCGACAGGGATGAGCTATGGCTACACCTTC	CASRPTGMSYGYTF
few	TRBV5-1	TRBJ2-7	TRBD2	TGCGCCAGCCGAAGCGGGACCTATTCATACGAGCAGTACTTC	CASRSGTYSYEQYF
.	TRBV5-1	TRBJ1-4	.	TGCGCCAGCAGCTTGGAGGATGCAACTAATGAAAAACTGTTTTTT	CASSLEDATNEKLFF
.	TRBV6-6	TRBJ2-7	TRBD2	TGTGCCAGCCAGGCTAGCGGATCCTACGAGCAGTACTTC	CASQASGSYEQYF
few	TRBV9	TRBJ1-2	TRBD1	TGTGCCAGCAGCGTAGCAGGGGGCTATGGCTACACCTTC	CASSVAGGYGYTF
.	TRBV7-3	TRBJ2-1	TRBD2	TGTGCCAGCAGCCTTAGCGGGTATGGGGCGTACAATGAGCAGTTCTTC	CASSLSGYGAYNEQFF
.	TRBV7-9	TRBJ2-1	.	TGTGCCAGCAGCTTAGGGGCAGGCGAGCAGTTCTTC	CASSLGAGEQFF
few	TRBV5-1	TRBJ2-1	TRBD2	TGCGCCAGCAGCTTTTCGACTAGCGGGTCCAATGAGCAGTTCTTC	CASSFSTSGSNEQFF
.	TRBV29-1	TRBJ2-3	.	TGCAGCGCGAGGGGGGGTTGGGACTCAAGGGGCTTCACAGATACGCAGTATTTT	CSARGGWDSRGFTDTQYF
once	TRBV15	TRBJ2-3	.	TGTGCCACCAGCAGGTACCCAGATACGCAGTATTTT	CATSRYPDTQYF
.	TRBV6-6	TRBJ1-5	.	TGTGCCAGCAGTTACGGGCCCTCGGGAATGGATCAGCCCCAGCATTTT	CASSYGPSGMDQPQHF
.	TRBV7-8	TRBJ1-5	TRBD1	TGTGCCAGCAGCCGGACAGGAGGGGACAATCAGCCCCAGCATTTT	CASSRTGGDNQPQHF
.	TRBV9	TRBJ2-2	.	TGTGCCAGCAGCCTTGGGCAGCGCACGAACACCGGGGAGCTGTTTTTT	CASSLGQRTNTGELFF
few	TRBV6-4	TRBJ2-5	.	TGTGCCTCCTCCCGGGACTCCGGAGCAGAGACCCAGTACTTC	CASSRDSGAETQYF
.	TRBV15	TRBJ1-4	.	TGTGCCACCAGCAGAGATAGGGGGGGCCCAGAAAAACTGTTTTTT	CATSRDRGGPEKLFF
few	TRBV10-3	TRBJ2-1	.	TGTGCCACTTCCGGGGTCAATGAGCAGTTCTTC	CATSGVNEQFF
.	TRBV5-1	TRBJ2-6	.	TGCGCCAGCAGCTCGGGGGACTCTGGGGCCAACGTCCTGACTTTC	CASSSGDSGANVLTF
.	TRBV5-5	TRBJ2-7	.	TGTGCCAGCGCCCCTTTCGGGACGGATCTTTACGAGCAGTACTTC	CASAPFGTDLYEQYF